These 3 T cell receptor beta chains originate from one sample sequenced in a study of shared clonotypes between healthy human individuals. Produced via immunoSEQ multiplex PCR; TCRdb's table is partial and in-frame only. The table lists approximately 1,000,000 clones, approximately 80% of them singletons. The sample taken for sequencing was memory CD4+ T cells from PBMCs. Subset: CD45RA-negative fraction. These receptors came from a man aged 18 to 29 in good health. Some clones in this sample may be carry-over from other donors' samples.

The chain links TRBV20-1 to TRBJ1-1; D might be TRBD1 (5 bases). CDR1 DFQATT and CDR2 SNEGSKA come from the germline V gene (reference sequence). V was clipped by 8 bases and J by 2 bases, with 9 bases between them. The CDR3 runs to 11 residues. The CDR3 protein is CSPRGNTEAFF. The CDR3 DNA follows: TGCAGTCCGAGGGGTAACACTGAAGCTTTCTTT.

The rearrangement joins TRBV18 to TRBJ2-1; D may be TRBD2 (7 bases). Per germline, CDR1 KGHSH and CDR2 LQKENI. CDR3 length: 15 amino acids. With 3 bases removed from V and 6 bases from J, the gap between germline ends came to 15 bases. The CDR3 region has the DNA TGTGCCAGCTCACCGGGGACTCGGGGGGCCAATGAGCAGTTCTTC. It is translated as CASSPGTRGANEQFF. Full variable domain (rest looked up from reference TRBV18 and TRBJ2-1): NAGVMQNPRHLVRRRGQEARLRCSPMKGHSHVYWYRQLPEEGLKFMVYLQKENIIDESGMPKERFSAEFPKEGPSILRIQQVVRGDSAAYFCASSPGTRGANEQFFGPGTRLTVL.

The CDR3 sequence is CASSPHENTEAFF. In DNA, the CDR3 is TGTGCCAGCAGCCCACACGAGAACACTGAAGCTTTCTTT. The chain carries TRBV28 and TRBJ1-1; D gene ambiguous. Germline CDR1 reads MDHEN; CDR2 reads SYDVKM. CDR3 size: 13 residues. Trimming cost V 6 bases and J 1 base, with 9 bases left between them.